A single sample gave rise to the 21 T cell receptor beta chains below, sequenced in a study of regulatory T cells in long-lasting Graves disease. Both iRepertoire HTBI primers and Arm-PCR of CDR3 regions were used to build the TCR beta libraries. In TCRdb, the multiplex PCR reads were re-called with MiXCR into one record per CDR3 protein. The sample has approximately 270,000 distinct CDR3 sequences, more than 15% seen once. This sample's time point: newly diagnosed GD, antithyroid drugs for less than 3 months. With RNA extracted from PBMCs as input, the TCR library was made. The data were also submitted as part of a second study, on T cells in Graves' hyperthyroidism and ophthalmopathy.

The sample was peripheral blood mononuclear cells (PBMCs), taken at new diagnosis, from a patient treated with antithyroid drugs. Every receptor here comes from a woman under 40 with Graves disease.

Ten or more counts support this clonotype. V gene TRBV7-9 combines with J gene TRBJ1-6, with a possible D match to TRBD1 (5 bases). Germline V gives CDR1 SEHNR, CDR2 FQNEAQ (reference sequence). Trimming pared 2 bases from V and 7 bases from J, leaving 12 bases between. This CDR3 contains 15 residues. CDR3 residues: CASSLSQGGNSPLHF. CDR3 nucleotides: TGTGCCAGCAGCTTAAGTCAGGGCGGGAATTCACCCCTCCACTTT.

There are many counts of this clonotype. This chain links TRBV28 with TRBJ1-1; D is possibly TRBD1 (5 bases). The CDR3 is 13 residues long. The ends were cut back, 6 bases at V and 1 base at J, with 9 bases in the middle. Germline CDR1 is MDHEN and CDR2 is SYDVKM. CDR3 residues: CASRETANTEAFF. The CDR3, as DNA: TGTGCCAGCAGAGAGACAGCGAACACTGAAGCTTTCTTT.

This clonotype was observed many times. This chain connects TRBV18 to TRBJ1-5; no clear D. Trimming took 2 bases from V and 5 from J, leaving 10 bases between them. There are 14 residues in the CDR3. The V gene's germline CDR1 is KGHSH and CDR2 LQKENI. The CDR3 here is CASSPEGWDQPQHF. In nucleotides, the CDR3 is TGTGCCAGCTCACCAGAGGGATGGGATCAGCCCCAGCATTTT.

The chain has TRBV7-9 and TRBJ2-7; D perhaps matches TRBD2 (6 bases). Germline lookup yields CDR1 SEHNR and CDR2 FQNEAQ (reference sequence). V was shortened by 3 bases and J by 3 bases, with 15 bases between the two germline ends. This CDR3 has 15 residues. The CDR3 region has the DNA TGTGCCAGCAGCTTGGGGCCCGGGGGAAACTACGAGCAGTACTTC. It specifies CASSLGPGGNYEQYF.

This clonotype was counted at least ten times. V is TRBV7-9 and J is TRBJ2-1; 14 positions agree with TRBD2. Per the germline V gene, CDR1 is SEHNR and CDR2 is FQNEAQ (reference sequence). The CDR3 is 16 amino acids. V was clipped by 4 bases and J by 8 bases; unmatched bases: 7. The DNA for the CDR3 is TGTGCCAGCAGCTCCGGACTAGCGGGGGGTCGGGATGAGCAGTTCTTC. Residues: CASSSGLAGGRDEQFF.

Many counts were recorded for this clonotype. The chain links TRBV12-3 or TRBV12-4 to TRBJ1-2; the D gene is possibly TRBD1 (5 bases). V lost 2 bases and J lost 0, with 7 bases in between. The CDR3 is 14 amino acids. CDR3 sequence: CASSLQGPNYGYTF. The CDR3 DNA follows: TGTGCCAGCAGTTTACAGGGCCCTAACTATGGCTACACCTTC.

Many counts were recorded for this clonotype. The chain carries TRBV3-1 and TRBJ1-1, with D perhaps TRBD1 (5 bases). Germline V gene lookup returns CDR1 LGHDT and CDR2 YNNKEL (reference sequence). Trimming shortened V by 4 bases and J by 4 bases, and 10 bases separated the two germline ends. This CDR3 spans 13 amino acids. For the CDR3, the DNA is TGTGCCAGCAGCCCGAAAGGGACCACTGAAGCTTTCTTT. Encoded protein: CASSPKGTTEAFF.

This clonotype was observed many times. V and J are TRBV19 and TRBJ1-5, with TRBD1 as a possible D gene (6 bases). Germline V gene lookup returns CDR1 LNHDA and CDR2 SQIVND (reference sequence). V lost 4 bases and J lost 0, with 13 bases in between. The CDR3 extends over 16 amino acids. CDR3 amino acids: CASSTDSPYSNQPQHF. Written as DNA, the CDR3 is TGTGCCAGTAGTACGGACAGTCCGTATAGCAATCAGCCCCAGCATTTT. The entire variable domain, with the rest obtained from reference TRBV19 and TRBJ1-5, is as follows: DGGITQSPKYLFRKEGQNVTLSCEQNLNHDAMYWYRQDPGQGLRLIYYSQIVNDFQKGDIAEGYSVSREKKESFPLTVTSAQKNPTAFYLCASSTDSPYSNQPQHFGDGTRLSIL.

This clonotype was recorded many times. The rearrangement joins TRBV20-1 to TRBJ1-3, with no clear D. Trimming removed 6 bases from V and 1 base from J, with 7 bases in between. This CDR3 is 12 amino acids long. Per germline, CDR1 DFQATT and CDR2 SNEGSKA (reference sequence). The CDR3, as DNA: TGCAGTGCAGTAAAGTCTGGAAACACCATATATTTT. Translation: CSAVKSGNTIYF.

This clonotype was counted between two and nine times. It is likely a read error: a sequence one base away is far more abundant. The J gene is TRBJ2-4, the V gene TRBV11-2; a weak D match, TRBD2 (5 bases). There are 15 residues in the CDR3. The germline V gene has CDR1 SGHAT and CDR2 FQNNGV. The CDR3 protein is CASSLEVGFNNERFF. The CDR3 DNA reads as TGTGCCAGCAGCTTAGAAGTGGGGTTTAACAATGAGCGGTTCTTC.

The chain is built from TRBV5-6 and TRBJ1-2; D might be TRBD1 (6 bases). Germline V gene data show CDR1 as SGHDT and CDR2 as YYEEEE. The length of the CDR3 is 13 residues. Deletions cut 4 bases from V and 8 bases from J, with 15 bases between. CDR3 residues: CASSGAGDEGYTF. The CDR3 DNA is TGTGCCAGCAGCGGAGCAGGGGACGAGGGCTACACCTTC.

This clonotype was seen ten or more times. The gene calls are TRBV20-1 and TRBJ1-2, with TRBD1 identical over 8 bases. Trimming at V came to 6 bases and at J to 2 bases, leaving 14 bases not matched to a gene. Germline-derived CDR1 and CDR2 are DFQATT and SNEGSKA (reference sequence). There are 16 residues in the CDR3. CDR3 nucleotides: TGCAGTGCGATTACGGTTTGGCAGGGGGCCAACTATGGCTACACCTTC. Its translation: CSAITVWQGANYGYTF.

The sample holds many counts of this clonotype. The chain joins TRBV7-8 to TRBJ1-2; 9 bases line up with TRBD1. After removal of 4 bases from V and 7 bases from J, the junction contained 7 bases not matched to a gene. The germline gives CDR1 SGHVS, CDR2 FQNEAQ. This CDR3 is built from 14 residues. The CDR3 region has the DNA TGTGCCAGCAGCTCCCGGACAGGGGATACTGGCTACACCTTC. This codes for CASSSRTGDTGYTF. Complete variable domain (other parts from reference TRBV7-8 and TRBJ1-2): GAGVSQSPRYKVAKRGQDVALRCDPISGHVSLFWYQQALGQGPEFLTYFQNEAQLDKSGLPSDRFFAERPEGSVSTLKIQRTQQEDSAVYLCASSSRTGDTGYTFGSGTRLTVV.

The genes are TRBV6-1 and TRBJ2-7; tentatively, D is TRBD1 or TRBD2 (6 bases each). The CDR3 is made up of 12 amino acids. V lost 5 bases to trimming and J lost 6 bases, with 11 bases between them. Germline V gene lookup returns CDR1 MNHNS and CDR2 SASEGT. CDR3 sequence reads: CASSLSGAEQYF. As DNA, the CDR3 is TGTGCCAGCAGTCTCTCGGGGGCCGAGCAGTACTTC.

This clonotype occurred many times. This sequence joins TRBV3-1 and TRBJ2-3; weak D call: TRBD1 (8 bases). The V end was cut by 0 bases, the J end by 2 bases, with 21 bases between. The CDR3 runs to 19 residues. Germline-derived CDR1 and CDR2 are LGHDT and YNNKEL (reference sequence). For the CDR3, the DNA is TGTGCCAGCAGCCAAGATCCCAGGGGGCAAGCGGGGCTCACAGATACGCAGTATTTT. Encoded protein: CASSQDPRGQAGLTDTQYF.

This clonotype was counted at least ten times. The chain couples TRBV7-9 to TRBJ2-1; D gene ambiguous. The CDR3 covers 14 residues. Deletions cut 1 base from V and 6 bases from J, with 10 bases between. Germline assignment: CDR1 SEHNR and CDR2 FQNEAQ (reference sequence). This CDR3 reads CASSLGHGVNEQFF. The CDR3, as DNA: TGTGCCAGCAGCTTAGGTCATGGCGTCAATGAGCAGTTCTTC.

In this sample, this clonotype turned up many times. The DNA for the CDR3 is TGTGCCAGCTCACCAATACAGGGTGAATCACCCCTCCACTTT. Encoded protein: CASSPIQGESPLHF. This chain links TRBV18 with TRBJ1-6; D is perhaps TRBD1 (6 bases). Trimming took off 2 bases at V and 10 bases at J, with 12 bases between the two ends. The CDR3 has 14 residues. Per germline, CDR1 KGHSH and CDR2 LQKENI.

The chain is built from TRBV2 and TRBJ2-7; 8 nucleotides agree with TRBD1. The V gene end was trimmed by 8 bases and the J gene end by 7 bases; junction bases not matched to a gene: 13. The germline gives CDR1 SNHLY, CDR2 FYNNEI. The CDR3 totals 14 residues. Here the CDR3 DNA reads TGTGCCAGCTTCAACCGGGGCAGGGGGCGTGAGCAGTACTTC. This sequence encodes CASFNRGRGREQYF.

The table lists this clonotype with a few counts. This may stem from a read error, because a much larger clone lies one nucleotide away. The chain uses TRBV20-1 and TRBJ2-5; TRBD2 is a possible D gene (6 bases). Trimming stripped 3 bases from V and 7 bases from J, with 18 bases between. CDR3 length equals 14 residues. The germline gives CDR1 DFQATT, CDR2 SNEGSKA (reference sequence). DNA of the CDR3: TGCAGTGCTAGCCTATCCGGGGGTGGAAGGACCCAGTACTTC. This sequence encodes CSASLSGGGRTQYF.

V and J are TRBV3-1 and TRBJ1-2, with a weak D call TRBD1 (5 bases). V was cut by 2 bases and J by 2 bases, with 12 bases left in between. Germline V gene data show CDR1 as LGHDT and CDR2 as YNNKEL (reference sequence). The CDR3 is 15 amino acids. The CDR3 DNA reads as TGTGCCAGCAGCCAAAGCAGGGCAACCAACTATGGCTACACCTTC. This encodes CASSQSRATNYGYTF.

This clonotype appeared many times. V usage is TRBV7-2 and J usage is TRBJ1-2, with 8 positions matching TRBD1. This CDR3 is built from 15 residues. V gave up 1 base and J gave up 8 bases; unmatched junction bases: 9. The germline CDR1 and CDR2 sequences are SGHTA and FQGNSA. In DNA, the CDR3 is TGTGCCAGCAGCTTAGAGGTTCAGGGGGCGAGAGGCTACACCTTC. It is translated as CASSLEVQGARGYTF. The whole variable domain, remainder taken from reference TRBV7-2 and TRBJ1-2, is GAGVSQSPSNKVTEKGKDVELRCDPISGHTALYWYRQSLGQGLEFLIYFQGNSAPDKSGLPSDRFSAERTGGSVSTLTIQRTQQEDSAVYLCASSLEVQGARGYTFGSGTRLTVV.